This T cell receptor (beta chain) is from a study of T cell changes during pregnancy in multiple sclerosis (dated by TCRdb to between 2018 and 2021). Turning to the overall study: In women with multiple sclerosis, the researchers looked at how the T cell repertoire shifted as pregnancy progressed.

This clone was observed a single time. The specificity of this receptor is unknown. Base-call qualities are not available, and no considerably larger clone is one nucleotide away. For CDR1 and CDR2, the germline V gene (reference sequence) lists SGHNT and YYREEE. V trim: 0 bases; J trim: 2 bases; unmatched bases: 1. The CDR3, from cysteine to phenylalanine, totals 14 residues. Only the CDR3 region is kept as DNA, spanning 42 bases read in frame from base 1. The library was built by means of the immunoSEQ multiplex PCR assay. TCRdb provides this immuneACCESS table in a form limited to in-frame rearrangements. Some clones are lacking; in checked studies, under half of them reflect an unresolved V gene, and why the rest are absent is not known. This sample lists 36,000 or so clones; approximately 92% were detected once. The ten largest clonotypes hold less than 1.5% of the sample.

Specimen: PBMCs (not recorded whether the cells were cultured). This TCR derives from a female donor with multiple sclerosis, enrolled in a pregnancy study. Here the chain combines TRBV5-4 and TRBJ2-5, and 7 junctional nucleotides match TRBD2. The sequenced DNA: TGTGCCAGCAGCTTGGCGGGACTACAAGAGACCCAGTACTTC. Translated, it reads CASSLAGLQETQYF.